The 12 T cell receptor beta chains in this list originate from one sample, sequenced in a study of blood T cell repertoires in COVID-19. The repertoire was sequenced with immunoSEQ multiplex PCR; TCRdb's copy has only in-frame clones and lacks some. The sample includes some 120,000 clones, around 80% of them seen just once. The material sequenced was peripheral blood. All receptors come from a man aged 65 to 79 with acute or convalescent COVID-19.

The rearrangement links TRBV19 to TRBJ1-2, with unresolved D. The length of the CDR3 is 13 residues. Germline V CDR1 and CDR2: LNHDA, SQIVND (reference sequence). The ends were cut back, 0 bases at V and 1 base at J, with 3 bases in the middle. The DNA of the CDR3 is TGTGCCAGTAGTATAGACAGTAACTATGGCTACACCTTC. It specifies CASSIDSNYGYTF.

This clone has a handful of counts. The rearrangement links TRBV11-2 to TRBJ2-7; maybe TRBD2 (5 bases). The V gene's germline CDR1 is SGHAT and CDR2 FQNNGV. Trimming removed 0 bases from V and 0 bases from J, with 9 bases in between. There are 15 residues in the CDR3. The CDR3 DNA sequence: TGTGCCAGCAGCTTAGATGTACTAGTCTCCTACGAGCAGTACTTC. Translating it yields CASSLDVLVSYEQYF.

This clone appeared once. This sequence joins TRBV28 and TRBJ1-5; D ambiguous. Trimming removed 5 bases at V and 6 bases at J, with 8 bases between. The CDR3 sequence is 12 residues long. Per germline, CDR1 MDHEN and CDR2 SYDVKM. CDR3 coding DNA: TGTGCCAGCAGTATTGGGAGTCAGCCCCAGCATTTT. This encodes CASSIGSQPQHF.

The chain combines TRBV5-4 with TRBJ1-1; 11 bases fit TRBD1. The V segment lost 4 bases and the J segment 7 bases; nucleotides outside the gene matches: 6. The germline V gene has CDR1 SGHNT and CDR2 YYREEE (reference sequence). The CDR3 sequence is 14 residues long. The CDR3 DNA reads TGTGCCAGCAGCCGGACAGGGGGCATGGGTGAAGCTTTCTTT. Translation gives CASSRTGGMGEAFF.

CDR3 in DNA: TGTGCCAGCAGTGAAGATAGCGGCCTCTACAATGAGCAGTTCTTC. This sequence encodes CASSEDSGLYNEQFF. The V gene is TRBV6-1, the J gene TRBJ2-1; perhaps TRBD2 as D (6 bases). CDR1 and CDR2 from the germline V gene are MNHNS and SASEGT. V lost 1 base to trimming and J lost 3 bases, with 10 bases between them. There are 15 residues in the CDR3.

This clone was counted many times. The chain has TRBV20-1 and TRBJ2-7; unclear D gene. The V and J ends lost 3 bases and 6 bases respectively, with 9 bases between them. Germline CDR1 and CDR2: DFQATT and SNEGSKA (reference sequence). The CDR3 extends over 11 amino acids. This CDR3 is CSASLTGEQYF. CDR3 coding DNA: TGCAGTGCTAGTTTAACCGGCGAGCAGTACTTC.

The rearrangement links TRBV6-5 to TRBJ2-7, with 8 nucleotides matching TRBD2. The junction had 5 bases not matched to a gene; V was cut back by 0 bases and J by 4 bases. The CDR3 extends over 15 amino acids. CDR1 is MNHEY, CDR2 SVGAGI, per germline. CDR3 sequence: CASSYSSSGRYEQYF. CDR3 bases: TGTGCCAGCAGTTACTCGTCCAGCGGGAGATACGAGCAGTACTTC.

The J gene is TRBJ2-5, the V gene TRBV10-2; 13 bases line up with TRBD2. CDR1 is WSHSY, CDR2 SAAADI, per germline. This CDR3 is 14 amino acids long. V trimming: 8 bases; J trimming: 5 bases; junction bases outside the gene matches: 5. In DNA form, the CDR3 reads TGCGCCAGCCTACTAGCGGGGGGGCGGGAGACCCAGTACTTC. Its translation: CASLLAGGRETQYF.

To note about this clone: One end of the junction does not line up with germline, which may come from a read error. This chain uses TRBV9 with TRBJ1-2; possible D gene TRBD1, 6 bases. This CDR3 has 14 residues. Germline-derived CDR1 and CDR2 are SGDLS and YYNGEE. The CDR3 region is CASSVPLAGAAPDF. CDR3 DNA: TGTGCCAGCAGCGTACCCTTGGCAGGGGCTGCCCCAGACTTC.

The CDR3 region has the DNA TGTGCCAGCAGCGGGACAGGGAGCTACGAGCAGTACTTC. It encodes CASSGTGSYEQYF. The chain recombines TRBV6-5 with TRBJ2-7, with 9 bases fitting TRBD1. The CDR3 loop spans 13 amino acids. V lost 6 bases and J lost 3; bases outside the gene matches: 3. Germline CDR1 MNHEY, CDR2 SVGAGI.

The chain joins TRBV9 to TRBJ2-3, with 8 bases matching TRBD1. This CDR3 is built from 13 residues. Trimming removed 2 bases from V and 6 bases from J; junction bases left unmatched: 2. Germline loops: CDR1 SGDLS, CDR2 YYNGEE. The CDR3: CASSVTGADTQYF. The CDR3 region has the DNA TGTGCCAGCAGCGTGACAGGGGCGGATACGCAGTATTTT.

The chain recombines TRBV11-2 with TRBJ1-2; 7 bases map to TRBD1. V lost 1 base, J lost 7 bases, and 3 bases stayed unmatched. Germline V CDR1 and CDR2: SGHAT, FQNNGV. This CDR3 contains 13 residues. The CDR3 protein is CASSLGQGGGYTF. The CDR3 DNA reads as TGTGCCAGCAGCTTAGGACAGGGAGGTGGCTACACCTTC.